This is a list of T cell receptor beta chains from one sample in a study of T-cell reconstitution after alpha-beta-depleted transplantation in children. In TCRdb, the PCR reads were re-called with MiXCR into one record per CDR3 protein. This table holds hundreds of thousands of distinct CDR3 sequences, roughly 13% found once. The sequencing here drew on PBMCs, taken before TCRalphabeta/CD19-depleted stem cell transplant. The source is a girl aged 2 to 9 with congenital amegakaryocytic thrombocytopenia, due to receive a stem cell transplant. Each CDR3 is given with its conserved first and last residue. Fields, in order: V gene, CDR3 protein.

v_call: TRBV19
cdr3_aa: CASNSLPSNTGELFF

v_call: TRBV12-3/TRBV12-4
cdr3_aa: CASRGLSTDTQYF

v_call: TRBV28
cdr3_aa: CASSFRQGPYEQYF

v_call: TRBV7-9
cdr3_aa: CASIRTGNTDTQYF

v_call: TRBV9
cdr3_aa: CASSAGTSGIRSSHEQYF

v_call: TRBV29-1
cdr3_aa: CSVALGQGELFF

v_call: TRBV4-1
cdr3_aa: CASSQAGSRTRIGYF

v_call: TRBV11-2
cdr3_aa: CASSSLVDTQYF

v_call: TRBV12-3/TRBV12-4
cdr3_aa: CASSLETPKNTQYF

v_call: TRBV20-1
cdr3_aa: CSASGDRMNTEAFF

v_call: TRBV20-1
cdr3_aa: CSARGGVF

v_call: TRBV6-1
cdr3_aa: CASNKRDLNNEQFF

v_call: TRBV28
cdr3_aa: CASSLQGYPEAFF

v_call: TRBV29-1
cdr3_aa: CSVGLAGLRYEQYF

v_call: TRBV30
cdr3_aa: CAWSVLVGPGTSGSETQYF

v_call: TRBV5-1
cdr3_aa: CPQQGRPRQETQYF

v_call: TRBV11-2
cdr3_aa: CASSTGTGYNEQFF

v_call: TRBV28
cdr3_aa: CASAGTTYEQYF

v_call: TRBV7-8
cdr3_aa: CASSLDRATDTQYF